This TCR beta chain was found in a study of vaccination effects on CD4 cells after COVID-19. Study conclusions and caveats: Convalescent patients were few in the study, and early post-infection timepoints were absent. Clones of infection and vaccine origin contracted markedly late after vaccination.

Expansion with viral peptide pools was applied to antigen-specific CD4+ T cells by the ViraFEST assay prior to sequencing. Culture proceeded for about ten days, and CD4+ T cells were then isolated. Two-dose vaccination with either BNT162b2 or mRNA-1273 was given to the participants. Among the vaccine recipients, none had a prior SARS-CoV-2 infection, and nucleocapsid antibodies were negative. PBMC cultures contained over 1.5 million cells per well, approximately 10 IU/ml IL-2 and 10 ug/ml peptides. Comment on this clone: Its antigen is not known.

This CDR3 has 11 amino acids. From germline, CDR1 is DFQATT and CDR2 SNEGSKA (reference sequence). Clones were read by immunoSEQ multiplex PCR, and TCRdb kept only the in-frame ones, dropping some. The sample gives roughly 59,000 clones, about 73% of which show up once; roughly 2% is in the top ten. This TCR came from a human donor who received a COVID-19 vaccine. The sample here was CD4+ T cells from PBMCs cultured with HCoV-OC43 spike peptides, taken after COVID-19 vaccination. Indicated subset: HCoV-OC43 spike overlapping peptide pool stimulation. The V and J genes are TRBV20-1 and TRBJ1-1; D gene ambiguous. The CDR3 protein is CALFVNTEAFF. The CDR3 DNA sequence: TGCGCCTTATTCGTGAACACTGAAGCTTTCTTT.